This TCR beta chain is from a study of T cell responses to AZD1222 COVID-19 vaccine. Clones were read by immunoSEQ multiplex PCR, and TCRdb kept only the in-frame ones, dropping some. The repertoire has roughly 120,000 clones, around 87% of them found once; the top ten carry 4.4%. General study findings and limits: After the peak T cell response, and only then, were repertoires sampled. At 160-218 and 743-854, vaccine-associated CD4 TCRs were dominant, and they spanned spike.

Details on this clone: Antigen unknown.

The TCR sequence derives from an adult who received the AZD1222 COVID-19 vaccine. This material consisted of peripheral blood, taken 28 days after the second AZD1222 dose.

DNA of the CDR3: TGTGCCAGCACCGGGGGGAGCACAGATACGCAGTATTTT. Translating it yields CASTGGSTDTQYF. The genes are TRBV6-5 and TRBJ2-3; TRBD2 aligns across 7 bases. The CDR3 is 13 residues long. Germline loops: CDR1 MNHEY, CDR2 SVGAGI. J was trimmed by 0 bases and V by 7 bases; bases with no gene match: 1.